Sequencing of this T cell receptor beta chain was carried out in a study of glioma-infiltrating T cells. Study findings and constraints: Non-neoplastic patients had below-expected tissue-blood divergence, while all gliomas exceeded expectation. Tissue and blood shared very few CDR3 sequences.

Using RNA template, CDR3s of TCR alpha and beta were amplified with iRepertoire arm-PCR. One-step reverse transcription and amplification started from around 100-400 ng of tissue mRNA or PBMC total RNA. TCRdb analysed the multiplex PCR reads with MiXCR anew, one entry per CDR3 protein. The sample comprises about 89,000 distinct CDR3 sequences, about 23% of which are singletons, and 5.5% to 7.5% rests with the top ten. This clonotype was seen at least ten times. Its antigen is unknown. The CDR3 extends over 15 amino acids. Germline V gene lookup returns CDR1 SGHAT and CDR2 FQDESV (reference sequence). V was cut by 2 bases and J by 0 bases, with 8 bases left in between.

This clonotype originated in a human donor with low-grade glioma or glioblastoma, undergoing nonglioma brain surgery, or in good health (not recorded which). Sequencing input: glioma tissue, nonneoplastic brain tissue, or PBMCs (not recorded which). This chain links TRBV11-1 with TRBJ2-1, with D unclear. In DNA, the CDR3 is TGTGCCAGCAGCTTACGCCAGAGCTCCTACAATGAGCAGTTCTTC. Translated: CASSLRQSSYNEQFF. Variable domain in full (rest from reference TRBV11-1 and TRBJ2-1): EAEVAQSPRYKITEKSQAVAFWCDPISGHATLYWYRQILGQGPELLVQFQDESVVDDSQLPKDRFSAERLKGVDSTLKIQPAELGDSAMYLCASSLRQSSYNEQFFGPGTRLTVL.